This TCR beta chain was captured in a study of blood T cell repertoires in COVID-19. Whole-study context: Samples of COVID-19 (acute and convalescent) were obtained from the United States, Italy and Spain. The analysed material was cDNA or gDNA that came from T cells, B-cell-depleted T cells, or PBMCs.

Original analysis: Amplification of reference gene primers was used by the study to estimate nucleated cell counts. The protocol was immunoSEQ multiplex PCR, while the TCRdb copy is restricted to in-frame clones and leaves out a portion. That table is the source of V, J and clone size, and D and trimming were worked out from the DNA. Counted here are about 42,000 clones, approximately 90% occurring once; the ten biggest clones make up just under 9%. This CDR3 region has 16 residues. In germline, CDR1 is MNHEY, CDR2 SMNVEV (reference sequence). The V gene lost 0 bases and the J gene lost 4 bases, with 12 bases spanning the gap.

The chain recombines TRBV27 with TRBJ2-2; D is perhaps TRBD1 (6 bases). Sequencing input: peripheral blood. This receptor was taken from a man aged 30-40 years with active or convalescent COVID-19. The CDR3 sequence is CASSLSLRGTTGELFF. In nucleotides, the CDR3 is TGTGCCAGCAGTTTATCCCTCAGGGGAACCACCGGGGAGCTGTTTTTT.